A single sample is the source of the 14 T cell receptor beta chains below, sequenced in a study of beta chain features in type 1 diabetes. Findings and limits, study-wide: For Type 1 diabetes patients, all four CD4+ subsets carried TCRB CDR3s that were moderately but significantly shorter.

Expressed TCRB transcripts were sequenced, since all the RNA that had been isolated was reverse transcribed. Only in-frame clones appear in the TCRdb table, and some are missing; sequencing was by immunoSEQ multiplex PCR. The table includes 160,000 or so clones, roughly 60% detected once. Antigen specificity for these receptors is unknown. The sequencing input was naive CD4+ T cells from blood. These receptors all come from a man aged 25-45 years with type 1 diabetes.

This clone was counted between two and nine times. The CDR3 protein is CASSPKQAGVEGQYF. CDR3 nucleotide sequence: TGTGCCAGCTCACCAAAACAGGCGGGGGTCGAAGGGCAGTACTTC. V gene TRBV18 combines with J gene TRBJ2-7; 7 nucleotides line up with TRBD2. Germline values: CDR1 KGHSH, CDR2 LQKENI. The CDR3 length is 15 residues. V shed 2 bases and J 9 bases; nucleotides not matched to a gene: 13.

The chain recombines TRBV10-3 with TRBJ2-1; TRBD2 is a possible D gene (6 bases). V was trimmed by 4 bases and J by 2 bases, leaving 15 bases between them. The CDR3 covers 16 residues. Germline V gene lookup returns CDR1 ENHRY and CDR2 SYGVKD. The chain's CDR3 is CAISGLASEAYNEQFF. For the CDR3, the DNA is TGTGCCATCAGTGGGTTGGCTAGCGAAGCCTACAATGAGCAGTTCTTC.

The chain employs TRBV29-1 and TRBJ1-4; 7 bases match TRBD1. The CDR3 has 12 residues. Per the germline V gene, CDR1 is SQVTM and CDR2 is ANQGSEA. The ends lost 7 bases at V and 7 bases at J; junction bases unmatched: 6. This chain's CDR3 is CSARGPGEKLFF. The CDR3 DNA follows: TGCAGCGCGAGGGGGCCAGGTGAAAAACTGTTTTTT.

J is TRBJ1-4 and V is TRBV30; D call uncertain. The germline V gene has CDR1 GTSNPN and CDR2 SVGIG (reference sequence). Trimming removed 3 bases from V and 13 bases from J, with 12 bases in between. The CDR3 spans 11 residues. The CDR3 coding sequence is TGTGCCTGGAGCGCCCAGGCGGGACTGTTTTTT. Translation gives CAWSAQAGLFF.

The sample holds a few counts of this clone. The rearrangement joins TRBV10-3 to TRBJ2-3; 8 nucleotides line up with TRBD1. This CDR3 has 16 residues. Unmatched junction bases numbered 9, after V lost 5 bases and J lost 2 bases. CDR1 is ENHRY, CDR2 SYGVKD, per germline. This CDR3 is CAISRRQGTATDTQYF. As DNA, the CDR3 is TGTGCCATCAGTCGTAGACAGGGGACGGCCACAGATACGCAGTATTTT.

The J gene is TRBJ2-7, the V gene TRBV5-4; TRBD2 might be the D (6 bases). Germline CDR1 and CDR2: SGHNT and YYREEE (reference sequence). The CDR3 contains 15 residues. V lost 4 bases, J lost 1 base, and 15 bases lay in between. The CDR3 region is CASSMGGLLSYEQYF. The CDR3 nucleotides read TGTGCCAGCAGCATGGGAGGACTTTTATCCTACGAGCAGTACTTC.

This chain connects TRBV6-6 to TRBJ2-4; the D gene is possibly TRBD1 (6 bases). Trimming took off 8 bases at V and 2 bases at J, with 13 bases between the two ends. Germline-derived CDR1 and CDR2 are MNHNY and SVGAGI (reference sequence). The CDR3 is made up of 14 amino acids. The CDR3 DNA reads as TGTGCCAGCGACGAACAGGGTTCCAAAAACATTCAGTACTTC. Its translation: CASDEQGSKNIQYF.

Only a few counts were recorded for this clone. This rearrangement joins TRBV7-2 to TRBJ2-3; D gene ambiguous. The germline V gene encodes CDR1 SGHTA and CDR2 FQGNSA. The CDR3 length is 12 residues. The CDR3 loop reads CAGRGGTDTQYF. For the CDR3, the DNA is TGTGCTGGGCGTGGGGGCACAGATACGCAGTATTTT.

The chain is built from TRBV9 and TRBJ2-5; the D is unclear. V was cut by 1 base and J by 4 bases, with 5 bases left in between. This CDR3 is built from 12 residues. Germline V gene sequence: CDR1 SGDLS, CDR2 YYNGEE. The CDR3 sequence is CASSVMGETQYF. The CDR3 DNA reads TGTGCCAGCAGCGTAATGGGAGAGACCCAGTACTTC.

The rearrangement uses TRBV18 and TRBJ1-1; D gene unclear. This CDR3 is 13 amino acids long. CDR1 is KGHSH and CDR2 is LQKENI in the germline V gene. V was shortened by 2 bases and J by 1 base, with 5 bases between the two germline ends. Here the CDR3 DNA reads TGTGCCAGCTCACCAGTGGCGAACACTGAAGCTTTCTTT. Residues: CASSPVANTEAFF.

The V gene is TRBV6-4, the J gene TRBJ2-7; D not certain. The germline CDR1 and CDR2 sequences are MRHNA and SNTAGT. With 2 bases removed from V and 1 base from J, the gap between germline ends came to 9 bases. The CDR3 sequence is 14 residues long. The CDR3 bases are TGTGCCAGCAGTGACCCTGACGGATCCTACGAGCAGTACTTC. Translation: CASSDPDGSYEQYF.

The chain uses TRBV6-6 and TRBJ1-1, with a weak D call TRBD1 (5 bases). This CDR3 has 13 amino acids. Germline CDR1 reads MNHNY; CDR2 reads SVGAGI (reference sequence). V lost 8 bases, J lost 0 bases, and 10 bases lay in between. CDR3 protein: CASCREMNTEAFF. The CDR3 DNA sequence: TGTGCCAGCTGCAGGGAAATGAACACTGAAGCTTTCTTT.

The rearrangement uses TRBV27 and TRBJ2-1, with TRBD1 matching over 7 bases. The germline V gene encodes CDR1 MNHEY and CDR2 SMNVEV (reference sequence). The CDR3 totals 15 residues. Germline trimming cut 4 bases from V and 5 bases from J; bases unmatched to any gene: 8. Here the CDR3 DNA reads TGTGCCAGCAGTTACCCTGGGACAGTCAACAATGAGCAGTTCTTC. It translates to CASSYPGTVNNEQFF.

The V call is TRBV29-1, the J call TRBJ2-6; D is undetermined. The CDR3 runs 13 residues. Per germline, CDR1 SQVTM and CDR2 ANQGSEA. Between the trimmed V and J ends, which lost 6 bases and 1 base, there was a span of 7 bases. The CDR3 DNA follows: TGCAGCGTCACAGAATCTGGGGCCAACGTCCTGACTTTC. This sequence encodes CSVTESGANVLTF.